A single sample is the source of the 16 T cell receptor beta chains below, sequenced in a study of shared clonotypes between healthy human individuals. Using immunoSEQ multiplex PCR, the repertoire was profiled, and TCRdb retains in-frame clones only, with some absent. This table has 2 million to 2.5 million clones, about 90% appearing once. Source material: naive CD4+ T cells from PBMCs. Subset: CD45RA+ positively selected. The receptors shown here come from a man aged 18 to 29 in good health. Some clones in this sample may be carry-over from other donors' samples.

The chain uses TRBV2 and TRBJ1-6; D unclear. The CDR3 runs 14 residues. Germline assignment: CDR1 SNHLY and CDR2 FYNNEI. Trimming cost V 4 bases and J 10 bases, with 14 bases left between them. CDR3 loop: CASSVGGLRSPLHF. The CDR3 DNA follows: TGTGCCAGCAGTGTCGGAGGGTTGCGGTCACCCCTCCACTTT.

The chain couples TRBV19 to TRBJ2-7, with 11 bases aligning to TRBD2. The CDR3 consists of 16 residues. The V gene end was trimmed by 5 bases and the J gene end by 4 bases; junction bases not matched to a gene: 10. Germline loops: CDR1 LNHDA, CDR2 SQIVND (reference sequence). In nucleotides, the CDR3 is TGTGCCAGTAGTCCCCACCCGACTAGCGGGATGTACGAGCAGTACTTC. Its protein product is CASSPHPTSGMYEQYF.

The chain combines TRBV18 with TRBJ1-2; D is uncertain. The V and J ends lost 3 bases and 4 bases respectively, with 12 bases between them. The CDR3 has 14 residues. Germline CDR1 is KGHSH and CDR2 is LQKENI. CDR3 protein: CASSPRNVAYGYTF. As DNA, the CDR3 is TGTGCCAGCTCACCGCGTAATGTGGCCTATGGCTACACCTTC.

The genes are TRBV11-2 and TRBJ2-2; 8 bases are shared with TRBD2. V dropped 1 base and J dropped 3; count of bases not matched to a gene: 13. Germline assignment: CDR1 SGHAT and CDR2 FQNNGV. The CDR3 totals 19 residues. The CDR3 DNA follows: TGTGCCAGCAGCTTAGGAGCGGGAGAATGGAACATGGACACCGGGGAGCTGTTTTTT. As protein: CASSLGAGEWNMDTGELFF. Filled out from reference TRBV11-2 and TRBJ2-2, the complete variable domain reads EAGVAQSPRYKIIEKRQSVAFWCNPISGHATLYWYQQILGQGPKLLIQFQNNGVVDDSQLPKDRFSAERLKGVDSTLKIQPAKLEDSAVYLCASSLGAGEWNMDTGELFFGEGSRLTVL.

This clone was recorded only once. CDR3 sequence (DNA): TGTGCCGGAAATACCAACACTGAAGCTTTCTTT. This encodes CAGNTNTEAFF. The chain is built from TRBV2 and TRBJ1-1; no clear D gene. This CDR3 has 11 residues. V lost 11 bases and J 2 bases, leaving 9 bases between the germline ends. The germline gives CDR1 SNHLY, CDR2 FYNNEI.

The chain is built from TRBV5-1 and TRBJ2-1; D may be TRBD2 (7 bases). From germline, CDR1 is SGHRS and CDR2 YFSETQ. This CDR3 spans 15 amino acids. Trimming shortened V by 7 bases and J by 3 bases, and 17 bases separated the two germline ends. For the CDR3, the DNA is TGCGCCAGCTACCCGGGGGGCGGGGACTACAATGAGCAGTTCTTC. Protein product: CASYPGGGDYNEQFF. Full variable domain (rest looked up from reference TRBV5-1 and TRBJ2-1): KAGVTQTPRYLIKTRGQQVTLSCSPISGHRSVSWYQQTPGQGLQFLFEYFSETQRNKGNFPGRFSGRQFSNSRSEMNVSTLELGDSALYLCASYPGGGDYNEQFFGPGTRLTVL.

This clone appeared a single time. The rearrangement joins TRBV9 to TRBJ2-3; 11 nucleotides align to TRBD2. Germline CDR1 and CDR2: SGDLS and YYNGEE. The trim removed 4 bases at V and 6 bases at J, leaving 10 bases unmatched. This CDR3 region has 16 residues. CDR3 loop: CASSRGVAGGGDTQYF. The CDR3 coding sequence is TGTGCCAGCAGCCGAGGGGTAGCGGGAGGGGGTGATACGCAGTATTTT.

The chain employs TRBV5-8 and TRBJ1-4, with D unclear. Germline loops: CDR1 SGHTS, CDR2 YDEGEE. V was pared by 0 bases and J by 8 bases, with 5 bases between. The CDR3 extends over 12 amino acids. This chain's CDR3 is CASSLAWEKLFF. CDR3 DNA sequence: TGTGCCAGCAGCTTGGCTTGGGAAAAACTGTTTTTT.

This clone was detected only a few times. The gene calls are TRBV5-4 and TRBJ1-1; maybe TRBD1 (5 bases). Deletions cut 0 bases from V and 7 bases from J, with 10 bases between. This CDR3 has 13 amino acids. Germline assignment: CDR1 SGHNT and CDR2 YYREEE (reference sequence). The CDR3 DNA reads as TGTGCCAGCAGCTTGGCCTCGGGGGTTGAAGCTTTCTTT. Translating it yields CASSLASGVEAFF.

The rearrangement joins TRBV15 to TRBJ1-1; 8 positions agree with TRBD1. CDR1 is LNHNV and CDR2 is YYDKDF in the germline V gene (reference sequence). This CDR3 is built from 16 residues. The V gene end was trimmed by 3 bases and the J gene end by 6 bases; junction bases not matched to a gene: 12. CDR3: CATSSADRGWIAEAFF. In DNA form, the CDR3 reads TGTGCCACCAGCAGTGCAGACAGGGGATGGATCGCTGAAGCTTTCTTT.

The chain uses TRBV11-3 and TRBJ2-3; no firm D call. This CDR3 region has 14 residues. The germline V and J ends were trimmed by 0 bases and 4 bases, with 8 bases remaining between them. Germline V gene sequence: CDR1 SGHNT, CDR2 YENEEA. Here the CDR3 reads CASSLEGPSDTQYF. Written as DNA, the CDR3 is TGTGCCAGCAGCTTAGAAGGGCCGTCAGATACGCAGTATTTT.

A note on this clone: Other DNA sequences of this sample code for an identical CDR3. The chain recombines TRBV20-1 with TRBJ2-7, with D unresolved. Germline V gene lookup returns CDR1 DFQATT and CDR2 SNEGSKA (reference sequence). V was clipped by 4 bases and J by 4 bases, with 8 bases between them. CDR3 length equals 11 residues. CDR3: CSAMGRYEQYF. CDR3 in DNA: TGCAGTGCTATGGGAAGATACGAGCAGTACTTC.

This clone has a handful of counts. V and J are TRBV11-2 and TRBJ1-1, with D uncertain. CDR1 is SGHAT and CDR2 is FQNNGV in the germline V gene. The CDR3 is 16 residues long. The V gene lost 2 bases and the J gene lost 1 base, with 14 bases spanning the gap. The CDR3 sequence: CASSLTRWRENTEAFF. The CDR3 bases are TGTGCCAGCAGCTTAACCCGGTGGAGAGAGAACACTGAAGCTTTCTTT.

As regards this clone: Other DNA sequences in this sample translate to the same CDR3. This chain joins TRBV30 and TRBJ2-5; possibly TRBD1 for D (6 bases). V was trimmed by 4 bases and J by 4 bases, leaving 10 bases between them. The CDR3 length is 12 residues. The germline V gene encodes CDR1 GTSNPN and CDR2 SVGIG (reference sequence). DNA of the CDR3: TGTGCCTGGAAACAGGGCGGAGAGACCCAGTACTTC. This translates into CAWKQGGETQYF.

With regard to this clone: One end of the junction fails to match germline, which may point to a read error. The chain links TRBV14 to TRBJ1-3, with 7 bases lining up with TRBD1. This CDR3 is built from 17 residues. CDR1 SGHDN and CDR2 FVKESK come from the germline V gene. DNA of the CDR3: TGTGCCAGCACCCAAGTGGCAGGGGGGCTCTCTGGAAACACCATATATTTT. Translated, it gives CASTQVAGGLSGNTIYF.

This clone was detected once. The chain joins TRBV2 to TRBJ2-5; perhaps D is TRBD1 or TRBD2 (5 bases each). Germline CDR1 and CDR2: SNHLY and FYNNEI. Trimming took off 2 bases at V and 9 bases at J, with 19 bases between the two ends. The CDR3 is 15 amino acids. The CDR3 reads CASSETPVGRVAQYF. Written as DNA, the CDR3 is TGTGCCAGCAGTGAAACCCCGGTGGGGCGGGTGGCCCAGTACTTC.